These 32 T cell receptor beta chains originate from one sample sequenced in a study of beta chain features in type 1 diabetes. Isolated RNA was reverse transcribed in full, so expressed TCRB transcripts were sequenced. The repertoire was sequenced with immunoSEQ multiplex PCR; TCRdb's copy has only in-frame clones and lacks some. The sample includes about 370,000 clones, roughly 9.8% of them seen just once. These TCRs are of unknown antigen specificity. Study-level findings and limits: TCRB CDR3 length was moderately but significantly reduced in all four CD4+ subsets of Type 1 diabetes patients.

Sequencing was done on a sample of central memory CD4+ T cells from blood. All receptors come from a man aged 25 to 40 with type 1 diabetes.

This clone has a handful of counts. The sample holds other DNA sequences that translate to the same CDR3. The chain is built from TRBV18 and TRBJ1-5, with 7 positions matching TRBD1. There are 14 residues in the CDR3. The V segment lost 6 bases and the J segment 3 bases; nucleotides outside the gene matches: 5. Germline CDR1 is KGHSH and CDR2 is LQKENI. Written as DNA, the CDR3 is TGTGCCAGCTCTCGAGACAGGGACAATCAGCCCCAGCATTTT. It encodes CASSRDRDNQPQHF.

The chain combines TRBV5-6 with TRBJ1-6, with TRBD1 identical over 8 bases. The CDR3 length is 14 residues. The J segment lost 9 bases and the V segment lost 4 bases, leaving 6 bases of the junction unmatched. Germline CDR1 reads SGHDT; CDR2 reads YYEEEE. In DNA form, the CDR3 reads TGTGCCAGCAGCCCCGGCAGGGGGCTTTCACCCCTCCACTTT. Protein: CASSPGRGLSPLHF. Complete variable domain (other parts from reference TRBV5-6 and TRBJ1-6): DAGVTQSPTHLIKTRGQQVTLRCSPKSGHDTVSWYQQALGQGPQFIFQYYEEEERQRGNFPDRFSGHQFPNYSSELNVNALLLGDSALYLCASSPGRGLSPLHFGNGTRLTVT.

The CDR3 spells CASSGLETSGNRDEQFF. CDR3 in DNA: TGTGCCAGCAGCGGACTGGAGACTAGCGGGAATCGGGATGAGCAGTTCTTC. V gene TRBV9 combines with J gene TRBJ2-1; 11 nucleotides line up with TRBD2. The CDR3 is 17 amino acids. CDR1 SGDLS and CDR2 YYNGEE come from the germline V gene. The V segment lost 3 bases and the J segment 8 bases; nucleotides outside the gene matches: 13.

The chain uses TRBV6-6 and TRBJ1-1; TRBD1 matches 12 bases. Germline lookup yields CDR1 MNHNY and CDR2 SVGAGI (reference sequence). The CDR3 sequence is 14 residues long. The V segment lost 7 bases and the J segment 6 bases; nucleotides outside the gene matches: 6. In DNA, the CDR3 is TGTGCCAGCATGACGGGACAGGGGGCCTCTGAAGCTTTCTTT. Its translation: CASMTGQGASEAFF.

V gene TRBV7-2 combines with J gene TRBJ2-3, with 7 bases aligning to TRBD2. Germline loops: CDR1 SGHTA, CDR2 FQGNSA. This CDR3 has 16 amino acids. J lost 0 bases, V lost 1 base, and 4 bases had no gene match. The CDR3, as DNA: TGTGCCAGCAGCTTAGATCGTAGCGGGAGCACAGATACGCAGTATTTT. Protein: CASSLDRSGSTDTQYF.

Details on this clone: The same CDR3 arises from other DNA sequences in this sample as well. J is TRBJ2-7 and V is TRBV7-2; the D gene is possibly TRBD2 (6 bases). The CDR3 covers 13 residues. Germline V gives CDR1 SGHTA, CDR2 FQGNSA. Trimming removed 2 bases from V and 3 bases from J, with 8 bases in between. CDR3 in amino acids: CASSLLGGYEQYF. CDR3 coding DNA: TGTGCCAGCAGCTTACTGGGGGGCTACGAGCAGTACTTC. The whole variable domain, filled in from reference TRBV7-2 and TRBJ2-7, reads GAGVSQSPSNKVTEKGKDVELRCDPISGHTALYWYRQSLGQGLEFLIYFQGNSAPDKSGLPSDRFSAERTGGSVSTLTIQRTQQEDSAVYLCASSLLGGYEQYFGPGTRLTVT.

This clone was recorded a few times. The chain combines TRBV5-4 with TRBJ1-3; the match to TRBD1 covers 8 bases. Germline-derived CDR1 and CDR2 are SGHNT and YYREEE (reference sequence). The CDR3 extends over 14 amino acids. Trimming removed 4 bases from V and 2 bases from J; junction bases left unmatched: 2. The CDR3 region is CASSRTGTGNTIYF. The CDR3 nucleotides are TGTGCCAGCAGCAGGACAGGGACTGGAAACACCATATATTTT.

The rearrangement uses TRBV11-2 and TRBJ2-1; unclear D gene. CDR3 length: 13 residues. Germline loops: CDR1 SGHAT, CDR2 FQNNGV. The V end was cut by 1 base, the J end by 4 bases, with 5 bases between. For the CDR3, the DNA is TGTGCCAGCAGCTTAGGGTATTACAATGAGCAGTTCTTC. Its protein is CASSLGYYNEQFF.

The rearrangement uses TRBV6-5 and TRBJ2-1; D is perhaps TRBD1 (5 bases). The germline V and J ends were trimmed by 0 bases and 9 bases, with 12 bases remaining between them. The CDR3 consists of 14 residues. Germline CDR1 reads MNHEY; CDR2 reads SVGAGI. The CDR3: CASSYSGSRVEQFF. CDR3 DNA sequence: TGTGCCAGCAGTTACTCAGGTAGCAGGGTTGAGCAGTTCTTC.

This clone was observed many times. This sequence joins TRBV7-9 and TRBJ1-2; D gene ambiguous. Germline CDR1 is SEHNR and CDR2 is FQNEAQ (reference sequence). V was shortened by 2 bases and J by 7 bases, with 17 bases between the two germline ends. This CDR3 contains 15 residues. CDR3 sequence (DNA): TGTGCCAGCAGCTTATCTTCCGGGAGACTGGGTGGCTACACCTTC. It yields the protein CASSLSSGRLGGYTF.

The DNA for the CDR3 is TGTGCCACCGGGGGGCTAGCAGCATTTCTGGGGCAGTACTTC. The encoded protein is CATGGLAAFLGQYF. The chain combines TRBV7-9 with TRBJ2-7; D perhaps matches TRBD2 (7 bases). This CDR3 has 14 residues. V dropped 10 bases and J dropped 9 bases, with 25 bases sitting between them. CDR1 is SEHNR, CDR2 FQNEAQ, per germline (reference sequence). The full variable domain, its missing parts supplied by reference TRBV7-9 and TRBJ2-7, is DTGVSQNPRHKITKRGQNVTFRCDPISEHNRLYWYRQTLGQGPEFLTYFQNEAQLEKSRLLSDRFSAERPKGSFSTLEIQRTEQGDSAMYLCATGGLAAFLGQYFGPGTRLTVT.

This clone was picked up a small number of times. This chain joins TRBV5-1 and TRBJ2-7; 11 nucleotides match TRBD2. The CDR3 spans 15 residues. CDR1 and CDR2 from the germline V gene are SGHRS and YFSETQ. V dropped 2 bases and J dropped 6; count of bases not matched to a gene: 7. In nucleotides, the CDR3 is TGCGCCAGCAGCTTATCTCTAGCGGGAGGTCTCGAGCAGTACTTC. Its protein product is CASSLSLAGGLEQYF.

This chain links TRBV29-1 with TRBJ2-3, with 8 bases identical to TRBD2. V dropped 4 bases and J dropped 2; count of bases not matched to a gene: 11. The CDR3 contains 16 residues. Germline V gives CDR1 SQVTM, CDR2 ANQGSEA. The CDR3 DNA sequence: TGCAGCGTTGTCGGGGGGGGCAGGGGACCCACAGATACGCAGTATTTT. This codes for CSVVGGGRGPTDTQYF.

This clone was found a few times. The CDR3 bases are TGTGCCAGCAGCTTCCCGATGGCCAATGGAGGGGAGACCCAGTACTTC. It is translated as CASSFPMANGGETQYF. This chain uses TRBV7-2 with TRBJ2-5, with D maybe TRBD2 (6 bases). Trimming removed 3 bases at V and 5 bases at J, with 19 bases between. This CDR3 is built from 16 residues. Germline V gene lookup returns CDR1 SGHTA and CDR2 FQGNSA.

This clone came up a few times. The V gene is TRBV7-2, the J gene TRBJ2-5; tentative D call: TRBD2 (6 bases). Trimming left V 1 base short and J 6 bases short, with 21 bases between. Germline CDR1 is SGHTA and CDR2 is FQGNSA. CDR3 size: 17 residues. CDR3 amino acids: CASSLEFRPSGEKTQYF. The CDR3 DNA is TGTGCCAGCAGCTTAGAGTTCCGCCCGTCGGGAGAAAAGACCCAGTACTTC.

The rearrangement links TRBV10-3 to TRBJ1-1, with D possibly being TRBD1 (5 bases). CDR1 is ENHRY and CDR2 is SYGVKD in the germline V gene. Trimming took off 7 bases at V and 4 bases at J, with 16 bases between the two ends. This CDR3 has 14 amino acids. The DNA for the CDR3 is TGTGCCATCACCTCCGCCGGGGGTCCCACTGAAGCTTTCTTT. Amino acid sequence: CAITSAGGPTEAFF.

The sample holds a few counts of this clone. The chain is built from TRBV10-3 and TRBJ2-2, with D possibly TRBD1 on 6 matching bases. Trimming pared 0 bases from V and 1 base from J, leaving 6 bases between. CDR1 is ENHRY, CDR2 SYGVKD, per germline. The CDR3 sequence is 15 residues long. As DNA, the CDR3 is TGTGCCATCAGTGAGTCGGACAGGAACACCGGGGAGCTGTTTTTT. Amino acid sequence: CAISESDRNTGELFF.

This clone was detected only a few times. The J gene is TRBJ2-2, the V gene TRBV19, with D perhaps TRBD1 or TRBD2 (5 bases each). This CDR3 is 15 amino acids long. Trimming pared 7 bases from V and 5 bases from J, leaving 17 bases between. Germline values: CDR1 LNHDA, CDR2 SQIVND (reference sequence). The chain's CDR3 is CASTPRGDRTGELFF. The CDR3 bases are TGTGCCAGTACCCCGAGGGGAGATAGGACCGGGGAGCTGTTTTTT.

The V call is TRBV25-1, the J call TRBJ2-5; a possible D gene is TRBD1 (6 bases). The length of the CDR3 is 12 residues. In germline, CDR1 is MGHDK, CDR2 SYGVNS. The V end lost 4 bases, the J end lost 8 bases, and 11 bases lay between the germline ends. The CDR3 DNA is TGTGCCAGCAGTGGATACAGGGAAACCCAGTACTTC. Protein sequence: CASSGYRETQYF.

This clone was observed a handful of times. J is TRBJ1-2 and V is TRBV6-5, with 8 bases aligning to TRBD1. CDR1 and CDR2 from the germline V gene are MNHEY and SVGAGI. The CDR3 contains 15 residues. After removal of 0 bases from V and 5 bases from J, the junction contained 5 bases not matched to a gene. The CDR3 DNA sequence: TGTGCCAGCAGTTACTCAACGACAGGGGAGTATGGCTACACCTTC. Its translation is CASSYSTTGEYGYTF.

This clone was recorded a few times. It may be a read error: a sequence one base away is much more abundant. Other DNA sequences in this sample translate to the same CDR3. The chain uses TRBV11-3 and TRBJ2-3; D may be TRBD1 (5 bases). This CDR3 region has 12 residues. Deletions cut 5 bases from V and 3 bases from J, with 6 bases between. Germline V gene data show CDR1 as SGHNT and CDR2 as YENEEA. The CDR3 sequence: CASSPGTDTQYF. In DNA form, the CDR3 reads TGTGCCAGCAGCCCAGGGACAGATACGCAGTATTTT.

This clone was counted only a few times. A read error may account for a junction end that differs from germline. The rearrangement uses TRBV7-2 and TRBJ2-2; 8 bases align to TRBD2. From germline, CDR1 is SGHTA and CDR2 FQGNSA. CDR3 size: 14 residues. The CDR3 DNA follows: TGCGCCAGCAGCCTTAGCGGGGCCACCGGGGAGCTGTTTTTT. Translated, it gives CASSLSGATGELFF.

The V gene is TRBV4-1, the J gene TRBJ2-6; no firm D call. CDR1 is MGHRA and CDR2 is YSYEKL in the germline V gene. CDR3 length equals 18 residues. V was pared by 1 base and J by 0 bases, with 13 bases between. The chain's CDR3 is CASSQGLLGSSGANVLTF. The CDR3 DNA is TGCGCCAGCAGCCAAGGGTTGCTCGGTTCCTCTGGGGCCAACGTCCTGACTTTC.

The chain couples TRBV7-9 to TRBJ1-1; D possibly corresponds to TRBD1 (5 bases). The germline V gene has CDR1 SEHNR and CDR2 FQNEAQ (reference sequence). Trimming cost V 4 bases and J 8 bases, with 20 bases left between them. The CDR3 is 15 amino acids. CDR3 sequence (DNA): TGTGCCAGCAGCTCCCCCTCTGGGGGACGGCCCGAAGCTTTCTTT. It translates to CASSSPSGGRPEAFF.

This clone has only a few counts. CDR3 DNA sequence: TGCGCCAGCAGCTTGGGTCTCCGGGCTAGCGGGACCACCGGGGAGCTGTTTTTT. Amino acid sequence: CASSLGLRASGTTGELFF. The chain couples TRBV5-1 to TRBJ2-2; 9 nucleotides align to TRBD2. The ends lost 0 bases at V and 4 bases at J; junction bases unmatched: 10. This CDR3 has 18 residues. Germline lookup yields CDR1 SGHRS and CDR2 YFSETQ.

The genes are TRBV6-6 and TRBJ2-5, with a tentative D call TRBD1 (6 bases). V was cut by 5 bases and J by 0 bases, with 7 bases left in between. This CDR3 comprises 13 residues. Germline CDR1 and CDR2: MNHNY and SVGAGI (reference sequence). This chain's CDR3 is CASSEGDQETQYF. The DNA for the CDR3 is TGTGCCAGCAGTGAGGGGGACCAAGAGACCCAGTACTTC.

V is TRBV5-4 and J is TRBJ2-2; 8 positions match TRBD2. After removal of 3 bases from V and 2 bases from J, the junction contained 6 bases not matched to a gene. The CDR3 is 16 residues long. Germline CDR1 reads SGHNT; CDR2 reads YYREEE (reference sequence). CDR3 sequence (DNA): TGTGCCAGCAGCTCAATAGCGGGGCTAAACACCGGGGAGCTGTTTTTT. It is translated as CASSSIAGLNTGELFF.

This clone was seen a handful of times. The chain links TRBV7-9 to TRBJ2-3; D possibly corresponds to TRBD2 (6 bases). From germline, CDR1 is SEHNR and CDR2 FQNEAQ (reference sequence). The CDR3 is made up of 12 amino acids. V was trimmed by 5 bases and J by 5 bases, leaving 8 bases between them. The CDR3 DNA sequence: TGTGCCAGCAGCCCGGGAGTAGATACGCAGTATTTT. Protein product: CASSPGVDTQYF.

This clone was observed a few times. The CDR3: CSVEWFDEQFF. As DNA, the CDR3 is TGCAGCGTTGAATGGTTCGATGAGCAGTTCTTC. V is TRBV29-1 and J is TRBJ2-1; D is unresolved. This CDR3 contains 11 residues. Germline V gene data show CDR1 as SQVTM and CDR2 as ANQGSEA. V lost 2 bases and J 8 bases, leaving 7 bases between the germline ends.

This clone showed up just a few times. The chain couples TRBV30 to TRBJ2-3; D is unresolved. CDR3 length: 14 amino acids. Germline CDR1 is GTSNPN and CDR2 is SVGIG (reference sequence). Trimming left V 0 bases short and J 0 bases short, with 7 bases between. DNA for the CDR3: TGTGCCTGGAGTGTAGACACCAGCACAGATACGCAGTATTTT. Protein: CAWSVDTSTDTQYF.

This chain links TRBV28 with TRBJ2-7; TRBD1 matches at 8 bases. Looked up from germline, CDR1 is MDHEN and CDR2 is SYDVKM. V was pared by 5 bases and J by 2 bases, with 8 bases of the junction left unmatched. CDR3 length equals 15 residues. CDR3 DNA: TGTGCCAGCAGTCGACCCGGACAGGGAACCTACGAGCAGTACTTC. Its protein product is CASSRPGQGTYEQYF. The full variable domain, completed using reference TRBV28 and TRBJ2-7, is DVKVTQSSRYLVKRTGEKVFLECVQDMDHENMFWYRQDPGLGLRLIYFSYDVKMKEKGDIPEGYSVSREKKERFSLILESASTNQTSMYLCASSRPGQGTYEQYFGPGTRLTVT.

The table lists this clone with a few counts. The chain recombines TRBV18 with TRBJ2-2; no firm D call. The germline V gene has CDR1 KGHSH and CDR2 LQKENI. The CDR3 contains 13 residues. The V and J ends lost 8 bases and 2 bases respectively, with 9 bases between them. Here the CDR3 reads CASADGNTGELFF. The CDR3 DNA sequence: TGTGCCAGCGCGGACGGAAACACCGGGGAGCTGTTTTTT.